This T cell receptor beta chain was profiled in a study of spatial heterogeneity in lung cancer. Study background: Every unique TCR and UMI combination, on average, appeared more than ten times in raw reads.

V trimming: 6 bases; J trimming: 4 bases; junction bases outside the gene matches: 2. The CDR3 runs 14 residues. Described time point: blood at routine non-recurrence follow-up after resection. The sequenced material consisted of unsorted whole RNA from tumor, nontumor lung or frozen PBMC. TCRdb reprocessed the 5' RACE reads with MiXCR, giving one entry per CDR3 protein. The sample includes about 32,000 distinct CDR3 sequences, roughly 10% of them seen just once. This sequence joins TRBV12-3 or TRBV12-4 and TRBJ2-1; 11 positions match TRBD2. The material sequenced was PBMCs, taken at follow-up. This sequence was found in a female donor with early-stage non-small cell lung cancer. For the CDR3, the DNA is TGTGCCAGCAGACCTAGCGGGGGGTACAATGAGCAGTTCTTC. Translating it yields CASRPSGGYNEQFF.